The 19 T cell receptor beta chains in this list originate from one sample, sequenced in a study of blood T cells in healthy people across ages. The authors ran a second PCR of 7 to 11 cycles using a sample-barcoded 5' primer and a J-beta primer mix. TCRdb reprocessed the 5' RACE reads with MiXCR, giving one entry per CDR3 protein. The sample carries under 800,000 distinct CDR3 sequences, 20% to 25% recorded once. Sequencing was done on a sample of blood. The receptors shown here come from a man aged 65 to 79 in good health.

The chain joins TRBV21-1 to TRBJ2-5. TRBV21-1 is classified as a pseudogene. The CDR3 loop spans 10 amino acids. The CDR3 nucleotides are TGTGCCAGCTTGGCAGAGACCCAGTACTTC. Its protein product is CASLAETQYF.

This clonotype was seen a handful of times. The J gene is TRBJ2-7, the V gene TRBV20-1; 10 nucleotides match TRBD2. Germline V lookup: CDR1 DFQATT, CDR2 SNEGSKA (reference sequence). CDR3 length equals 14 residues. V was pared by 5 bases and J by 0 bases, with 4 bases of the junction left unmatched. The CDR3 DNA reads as TGCAGTGCTTCCCTAGCGGGAGTCTCCTACGAGCAGTACTTC. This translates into CSASLAGVSYEQYF.

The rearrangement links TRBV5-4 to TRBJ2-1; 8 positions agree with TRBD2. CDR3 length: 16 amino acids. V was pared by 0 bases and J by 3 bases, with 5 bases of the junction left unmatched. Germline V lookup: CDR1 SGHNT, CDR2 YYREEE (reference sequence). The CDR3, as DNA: TGTGCCAGCAGCTTGGACGCTAGCGGGCGCTACAATGAGCAGTTCTTC. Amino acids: CASSLDASGRYNEQFF.

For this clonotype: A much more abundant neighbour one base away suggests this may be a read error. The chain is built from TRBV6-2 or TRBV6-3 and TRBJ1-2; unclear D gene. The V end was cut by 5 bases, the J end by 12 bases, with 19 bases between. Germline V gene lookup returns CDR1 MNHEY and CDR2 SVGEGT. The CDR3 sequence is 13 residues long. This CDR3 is CASSDPPAGGHTF. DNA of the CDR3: TGTGCCAGCAGTGACCCCCCCGCTGGAGGCCACACCTTC.

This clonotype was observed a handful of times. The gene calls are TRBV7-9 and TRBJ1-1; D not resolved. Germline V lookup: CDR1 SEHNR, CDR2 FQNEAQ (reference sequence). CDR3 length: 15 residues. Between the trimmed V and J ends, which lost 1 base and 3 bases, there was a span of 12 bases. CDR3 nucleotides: TGTGCCAGCAGCTTAGTGGGTATTCTTGACACTGAAGCTTTCTTT. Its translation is CASSLVGILDTEAFF. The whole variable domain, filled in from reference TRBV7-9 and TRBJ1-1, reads DTGVSQNPRHKITKRGQNVTFRCDPISEHNRLYWYRQTLGQGPEFLTYFQNEAQLEKSRLLSDRFSAERPKGSFSTLEIQRTEQGDSAMYLCASSLVGILDTEAFFGQGTRLTVV.

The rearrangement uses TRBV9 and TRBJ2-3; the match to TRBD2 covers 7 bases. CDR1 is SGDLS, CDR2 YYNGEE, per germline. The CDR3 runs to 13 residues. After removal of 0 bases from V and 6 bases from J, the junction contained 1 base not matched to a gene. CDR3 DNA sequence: TGTGCCAGCAGCGTAGCGGGAGGCGATACGCAGTATTTT. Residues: CASSVAGGDTQYF.

CDR3 residues: CATSRVAVPTYNEQFF. The DNA for the CDR3 is TGTGCCACCAGCAGAGTAGCAGTTCCAACCTACAATGAGCAGTTCTTC. The chain is built from TRBV15 and TRBJ2-5; D gene unclear. The J call is doubtful: the DNA matches TRBJ2-1 better. The CDR3 totals 16 residues. CDR1 is LNHNV and CDR2 is YYDKDF in the germline V gene (reference sequence).

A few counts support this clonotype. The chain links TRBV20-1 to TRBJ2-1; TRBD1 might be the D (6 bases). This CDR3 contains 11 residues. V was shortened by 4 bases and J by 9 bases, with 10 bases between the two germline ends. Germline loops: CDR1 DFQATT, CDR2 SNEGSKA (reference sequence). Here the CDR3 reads CSATRGAEQFF. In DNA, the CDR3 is TGCAGTGCTACCAGGGGAGCTGAGCAGTTCTTC.

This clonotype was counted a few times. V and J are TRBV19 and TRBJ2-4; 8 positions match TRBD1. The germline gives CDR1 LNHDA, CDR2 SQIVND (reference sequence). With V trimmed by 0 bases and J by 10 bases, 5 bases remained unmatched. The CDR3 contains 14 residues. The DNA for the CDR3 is TGTGCCAGTAGTATAGATCCAGGGGGCTCGATTCAGTACTTC. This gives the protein CASSIDPGGSIQYF.

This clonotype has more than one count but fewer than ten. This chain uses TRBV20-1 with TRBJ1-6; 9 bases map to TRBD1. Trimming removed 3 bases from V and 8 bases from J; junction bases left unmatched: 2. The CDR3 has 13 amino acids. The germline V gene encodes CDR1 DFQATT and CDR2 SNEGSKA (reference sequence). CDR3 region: CSARGQGYSPLHF. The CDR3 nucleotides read TGCAGTGCTAGGGGACAGGGTTATTCACCCCTCCACTTT.

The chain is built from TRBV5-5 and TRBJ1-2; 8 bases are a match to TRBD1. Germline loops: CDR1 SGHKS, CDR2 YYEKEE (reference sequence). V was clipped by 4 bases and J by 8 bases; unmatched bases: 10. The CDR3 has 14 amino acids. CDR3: CASSQGQGIYGYTF. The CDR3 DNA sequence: TGTGCCAGCAGCCAAGGACAGGGCATATACGGCTACACCTTC.

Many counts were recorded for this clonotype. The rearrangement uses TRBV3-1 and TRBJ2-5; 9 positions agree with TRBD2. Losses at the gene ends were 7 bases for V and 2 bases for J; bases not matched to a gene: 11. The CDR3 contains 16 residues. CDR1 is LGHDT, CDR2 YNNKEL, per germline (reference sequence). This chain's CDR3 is CASTERLAAKQETQYF. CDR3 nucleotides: TGTGCCAGCACCGAGCGACTAGCGGCCAAACAAGAGACCCAGTACTTC.

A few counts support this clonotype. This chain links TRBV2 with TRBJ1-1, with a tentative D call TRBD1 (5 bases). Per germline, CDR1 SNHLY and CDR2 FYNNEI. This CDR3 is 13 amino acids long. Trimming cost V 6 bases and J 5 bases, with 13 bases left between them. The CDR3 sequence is CASSKAGETEAFF. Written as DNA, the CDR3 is TGTGCCAGCAGCAAAGCGGGGGAGACTGAAGCTTTCTTT.

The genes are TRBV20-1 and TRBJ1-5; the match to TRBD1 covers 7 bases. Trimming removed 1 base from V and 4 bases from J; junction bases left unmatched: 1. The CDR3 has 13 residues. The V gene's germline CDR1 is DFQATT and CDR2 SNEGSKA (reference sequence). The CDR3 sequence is CSARVQGNQPQHF. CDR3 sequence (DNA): TGCAGTGCTAGAGTACAGGGGAATCAGCCCCAGCATTTT.

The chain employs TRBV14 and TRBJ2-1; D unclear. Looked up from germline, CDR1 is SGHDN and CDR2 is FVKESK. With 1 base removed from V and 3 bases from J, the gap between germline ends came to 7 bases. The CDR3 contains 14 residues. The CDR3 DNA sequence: TGTGCCAGCAGCCAAGTAGACCACTACAATGAGCAGTTCTTC. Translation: CASSQVDHYNEQFF.

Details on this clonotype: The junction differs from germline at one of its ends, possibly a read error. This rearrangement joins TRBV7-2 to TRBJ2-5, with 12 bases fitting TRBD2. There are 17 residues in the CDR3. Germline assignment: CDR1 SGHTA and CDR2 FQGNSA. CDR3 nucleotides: TGTGCCAGCAGCTTGGCTAGACTAGCGGGAGCCCAAATGAAGCAGCTCTTC. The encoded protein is CASSLARLAGAQMKQLF.

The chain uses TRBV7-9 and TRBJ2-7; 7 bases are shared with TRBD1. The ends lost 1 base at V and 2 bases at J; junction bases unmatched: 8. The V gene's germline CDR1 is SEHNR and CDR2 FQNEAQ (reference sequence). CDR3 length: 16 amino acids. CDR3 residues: CASSLGTGSSPYEQYF. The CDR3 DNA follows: TGTGCCAGCAGCTTAGGGACAGGTAGCTCACCCTACGAGCAGTACTTC.

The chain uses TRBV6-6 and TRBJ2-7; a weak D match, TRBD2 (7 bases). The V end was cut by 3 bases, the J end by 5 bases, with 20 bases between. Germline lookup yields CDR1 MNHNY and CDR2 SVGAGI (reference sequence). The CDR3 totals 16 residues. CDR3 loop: CASSYTGMSGNNEQYF. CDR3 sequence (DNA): TGTGCCAGCAGTTATACAGGGATGAGCGGGAACAACGAGCAGTACTTC.

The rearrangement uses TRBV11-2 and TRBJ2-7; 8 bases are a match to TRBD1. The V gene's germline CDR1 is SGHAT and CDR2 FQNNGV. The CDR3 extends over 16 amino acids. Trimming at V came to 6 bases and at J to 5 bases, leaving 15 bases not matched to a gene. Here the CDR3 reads CASSLRDRPHENEQYF. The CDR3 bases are TGTGCCAGCAGTCTTAGGGACAGGCCCCATGAGAACGAGCAGTACTTC. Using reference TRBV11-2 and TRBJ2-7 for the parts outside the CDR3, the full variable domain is EAGVAQSPRYKIIEKRQSVAFWCNPISGHATLYWYQQILGQGPKLLIQFQNNGVVDDSQLPKDRFSAERLKGVDSTLKIQPAKLEDSAVYLCASSLRDRPHENEQYFGPGTRLTVT.